The present T cell receptor beta chain was sequenced within a study of blood T cell repertoires in COVID-19. Assay used: immunoSEQ multiplex PCR; TCRdb lists only in-frame clones, some missing. The sample includes under 150,000 clones, around nine tenths of them seen just once. The germline V gene has CDR1 KGHSH and CDR2 LQKENI. V lost 2 bases, J lost 4 bases, and 12 bases lay in between. This CDR3 spans 15 amino acids. The V call is TRBV18, the J call TRBJ1-3; D might be TRBD1 (5 bases). Sample: peripheral blood. This receptor was identified in a man between 50 and 59 years old with active or convalescent COVID-19. CDR3 amino acids: CASSPGQGRGNTIYF. The CDR3 DNA is TGTGCCAGCTCACCAGGGCAGGGAAGAGGAAACACCATATATTTT.